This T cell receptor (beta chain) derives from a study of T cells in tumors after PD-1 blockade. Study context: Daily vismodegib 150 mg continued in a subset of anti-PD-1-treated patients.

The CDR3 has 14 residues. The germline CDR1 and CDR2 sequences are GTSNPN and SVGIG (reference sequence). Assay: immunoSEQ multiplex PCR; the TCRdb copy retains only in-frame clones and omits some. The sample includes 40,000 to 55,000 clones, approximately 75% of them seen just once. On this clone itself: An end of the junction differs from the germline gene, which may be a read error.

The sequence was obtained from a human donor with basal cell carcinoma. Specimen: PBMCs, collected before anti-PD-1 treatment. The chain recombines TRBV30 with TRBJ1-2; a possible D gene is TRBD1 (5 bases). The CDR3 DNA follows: TGTGTCTGGACCAACGCGGGGCGTAACTATGGCTACACCTTC. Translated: CVWTNAGRNYGYTF.